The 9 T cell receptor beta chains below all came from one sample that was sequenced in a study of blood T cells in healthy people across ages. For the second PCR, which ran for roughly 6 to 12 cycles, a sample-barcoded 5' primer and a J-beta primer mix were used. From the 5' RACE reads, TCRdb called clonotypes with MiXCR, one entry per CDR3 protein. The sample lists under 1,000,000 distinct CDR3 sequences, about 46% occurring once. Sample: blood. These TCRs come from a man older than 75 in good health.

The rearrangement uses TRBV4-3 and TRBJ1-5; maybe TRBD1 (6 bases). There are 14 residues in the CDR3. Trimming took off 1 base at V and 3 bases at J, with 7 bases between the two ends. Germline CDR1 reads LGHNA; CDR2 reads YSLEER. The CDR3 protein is CASSQGQDNQPQHF. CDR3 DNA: TGCGCCAGCAGCCAAGGACAGGACAATCAGCCCCAGCATTTT.

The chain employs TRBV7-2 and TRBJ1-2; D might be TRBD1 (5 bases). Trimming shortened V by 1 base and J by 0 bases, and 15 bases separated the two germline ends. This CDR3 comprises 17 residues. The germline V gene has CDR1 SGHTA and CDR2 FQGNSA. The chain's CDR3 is CASSLVSGEVANYGYTF. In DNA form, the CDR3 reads TGTGCCAGCAGCTTAGTTTCGGGGGAGGTAGCTAACTATGGCTACACCTTC.

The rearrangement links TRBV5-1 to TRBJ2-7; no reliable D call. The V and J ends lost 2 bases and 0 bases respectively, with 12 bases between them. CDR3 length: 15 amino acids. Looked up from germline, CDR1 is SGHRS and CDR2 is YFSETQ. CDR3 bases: TGCGCCAGCAGCTTAGAACTGAACCTCTCCTACGAGCAGTACTTC. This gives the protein CASSLELNLSYEQYF.

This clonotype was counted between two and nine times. The CDR3 loop is CASSLSSGKRQFF. In DNA form, the CDR3 reads TGTGCCAGCAGCTTATCTAGCGGGAAGCGACAGTTCTTC. The chain uses TRBV7-3 and TRBJ2-1, with TRBD2 identical over 9 bases. The J segment lost 13 bases and the V segment lost 2 bases, leaving 6 bases of the junction unmatched. CDR3 size: 13 residues. The V gene's germline CDR1 is SGHTA and CDR2 FQGTGA.

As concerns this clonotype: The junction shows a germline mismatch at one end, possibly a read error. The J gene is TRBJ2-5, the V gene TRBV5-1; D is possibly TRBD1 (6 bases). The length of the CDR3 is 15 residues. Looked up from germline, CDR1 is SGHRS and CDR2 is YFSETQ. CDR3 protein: CASSLVQGRMETLYF. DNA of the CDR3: TGCGCCAGCAGCTTGGTACAGGGTAGAATGGAGACCCTGTACTTC.

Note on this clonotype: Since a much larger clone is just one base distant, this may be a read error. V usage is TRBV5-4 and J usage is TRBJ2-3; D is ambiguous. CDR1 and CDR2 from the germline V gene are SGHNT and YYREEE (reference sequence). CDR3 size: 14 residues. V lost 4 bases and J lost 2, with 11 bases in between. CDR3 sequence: CASSPETATDTQYF. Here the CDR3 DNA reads TGTGCCAGCAGCCCAGAGACCGCCACAGATACGCAGTATTTT.

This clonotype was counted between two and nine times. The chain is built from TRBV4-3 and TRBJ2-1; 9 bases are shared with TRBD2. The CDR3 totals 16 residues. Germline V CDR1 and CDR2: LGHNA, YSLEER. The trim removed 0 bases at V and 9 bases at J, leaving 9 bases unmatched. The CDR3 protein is CASSQDPGTSYTEQFF. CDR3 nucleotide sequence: TGCGCCAGCAGCCAAGACCCCGGGACTAGCTATACTGAGCAGTTCTTC.

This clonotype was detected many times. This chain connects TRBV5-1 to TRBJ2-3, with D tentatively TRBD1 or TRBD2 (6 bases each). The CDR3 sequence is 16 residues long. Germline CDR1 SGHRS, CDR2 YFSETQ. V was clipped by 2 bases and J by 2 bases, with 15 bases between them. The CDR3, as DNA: TGCGCCAGCAGCTTCGGGGGCGTAGGGCCCACAGATACGCAGTATTTT. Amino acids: CASSFGGVGPTDTQYF.

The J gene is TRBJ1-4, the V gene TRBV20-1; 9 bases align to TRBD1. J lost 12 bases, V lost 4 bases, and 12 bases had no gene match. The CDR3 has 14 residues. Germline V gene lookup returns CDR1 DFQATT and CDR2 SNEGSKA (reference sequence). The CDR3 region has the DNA TGCAGTGCTATGGGGTCCCGGGACAGGGAGGAACTGTTTTTT. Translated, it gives CSAMGSRDREELFF.